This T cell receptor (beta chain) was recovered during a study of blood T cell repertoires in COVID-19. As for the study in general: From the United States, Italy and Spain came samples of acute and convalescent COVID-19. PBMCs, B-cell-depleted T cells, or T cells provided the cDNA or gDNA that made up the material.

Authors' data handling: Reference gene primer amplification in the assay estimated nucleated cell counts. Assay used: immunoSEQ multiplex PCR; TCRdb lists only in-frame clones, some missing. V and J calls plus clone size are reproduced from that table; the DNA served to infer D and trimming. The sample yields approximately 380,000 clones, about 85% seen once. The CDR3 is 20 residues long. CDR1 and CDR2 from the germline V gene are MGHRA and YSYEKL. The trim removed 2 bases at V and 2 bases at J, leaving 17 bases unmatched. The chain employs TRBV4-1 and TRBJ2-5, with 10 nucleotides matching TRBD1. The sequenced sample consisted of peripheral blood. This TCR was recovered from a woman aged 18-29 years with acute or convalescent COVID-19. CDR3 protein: CASSQPKAGQGIGRQETQYF. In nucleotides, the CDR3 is TGCGCCAGCAGCCAACCCAAGGCGGGACAGGGGATTGGGAGGCAAGAGACCCAGTACTTC.